This TCR beta chain stems from a study of T-cell memory formation after mild COVID-19. Findings of the study overall: Mainly in CM and EM were contracting CD4+ clones; CD8+ were in EMRA.

As regards this clonotype: Its specificity is not known.

Germline CDR1 and CDR2: LGHNA and YNFKEQ. V gave up 0 bases and J gave up 5 bases, with 16 bases separating them. The CDR3 runs 16 residues. MiXCR, run by TCRdb on the 5' RACE reads, gives a single entry per CDR3 protein. The sample lists 390,000 or so distinct CDR3 sequences, about 17% occurring once. The source is a man younger than 35 who had mild COVID-19 (a few samples of this study predate the infection). Cell type and time point are not known. Sequenced: PBMCs or a T cell subset sorted from them (not recorded which). The V call is TRBV4-2, the J call TRBJ1-2; no definite D call. Here the CDR3 DNA reads TGTGCCAGCAGCCAAGATAACGCAGGCGGTGGGTATGGCTACACCTTC. It encodes CASSQDNAGGGYGYTF.